What follows are 31 T cell receptor beta chains derived from one specimen sequenced in a study of response to subunit inactivated influenza vaccine. TCRdb analysed the RT-PCR reads with MiXCR anew, one entry per CDR3 protein. The sample includes 500,000 to 750,000 distinct CDR3 sequences, 13% to 15% seen only once; the top ten take approximately 12%. This specimen was PBMCs from blood, taken 12 days after vaccination. The receptors here all came from a man aged 50-59 years who received an inactivated influenza vaccine.

This clonotype has more than one count but fewer than ten. This rearrangement joins TRBV5-1 to TRBJ2-7, with D hard to call. The CDR3 covers 15 residues. Germline V gene lookup returns CDR1 SGHRS and CDR2 YFSETQ. V dropped 0 bases and J dropped 5 bases, with 15 bases sitting between them. The CDR3 region has the DNA TGCGCCAGCAGCTTGGTGCCAGGCCCCCGGAACGAGCAGTACTTC. This codes for CASSLVPGPRNEQYF.

The V call is TRBV6-5, the J call TRBJ2-3, with TRBD2 matching over 11 bases. This CDR3 is built from 16 residues. V gave up 4 bases and J gave up 1 base; unmatched junction bases: 4. Germline CDR1 and CDR2: MNHEY and SVGAGI. The CDR3 loop reads CASSSLAGVRTDTQYF. The CDR3 coding sequence is TGTGCCAGCAGTTCACTAGCGGGAGTACGCACAGATACGCAGTATTTT.

This clonotype was seen only a few times. The chain recombines TRBV28 with TRBJ2-5; maybe TRBD2 (5 bases). The ends were cut back, 1 base at V and 3 bases at J, with 9 bases in the middle. CDR1 and CDR2 from the germline V gene are MDHEN and SYDVKM. This CDR3 comprises 14 residues. Here the CDR3 DNA reads TGTGCCAGCAGTTTATTAGGAGGAAAAGAGACCCAGTACTTC. Its translation is CASSLLGGKETQYF.

This rearrangement joins TRBV6-5 to TRBJ1-3; D is unresolved. There are 14 residues in the CDR3. Trimming removed 4 bases at V and 3 bases at J, with 10 bases between. Germline loops: CDR1 MNHEY, CDR2 SVGAGI. As DNA, the CDR3 is TGTGCCAGCAGTTCGGTTGTCGGTGGAAACACCATATATTTT. It is translated as CASSSVVGGNTIYF.

The chain uses TRBV5-1 and TRBJ1-4; maybe TRBD1 (6 bases). Germline V gene lookup returns CDR1 SGHRS and CDR2 YFSETQ. V was shortened by 5 bases and J by 4 bases, with 12 bases between the two germline ends. The CDR3 spans 14 residues. CDR3 DNA sequence: TGCGCCAGCAGACCGGGACACCTTAATGAAAAACTGTTTTTT. It encodes CASRPGHLNEKLFF. Together with reference TRBV5-1 and TRBJ1-4, the CDR3 gives the full variable domain: KAGVTQTPRYLIKTRGQQVTLSCSPISGHRSVSWYQQTPGQGLQFLFEYFSETQRNKGNFPGRFSGRQFSNSRSEMNVSTLELGDSALYLCASRPGHLNEKLFFGSGTQLSVL.

This clonotype was counted between two and nine times. V is TRBV28 and J is TRBJ2-7, with 8 bases that match TRBD1. Per germline, CDR1 MDHEN and CDR2 SYDVKM. The CDR3 runs 14 residues. The V segment lost 5 bases and the J segment 1 base; nucleotides outside the gene matches: 4. Here the CDR3 DNA reads TGTGCCAGCAGTCGACAGGGGATTTCCTACGAGCAGTACTTC. It translates to CASSRQGISYEQYF.

This sequence joins TRBV7-2 and TRBJ2-1; the match to TRBD2 covers 12 bases. J gave up 7 bases and V 3 bases, and 4 bases lay outside the gene matches. In germline, CDR1 is SGHTA, CDR2 FQGNSA. This CDR3 contains 15 residues. CDR3 region: CASSLTSGGRNEQFF. The CDR3 DNA is TGTGCCAGCAGCTTGACTAGCGGGGGAAGGAATGAGCAGTTCTTC. The complete variable domain, with remaining parts taken from reference TRBV7-2 and TRBJ2-1, reads GAGVSQSPSNKVTEKGKDVELRCDPISGHTALYWYRQSLGQGLEFLIYFQGNSAPDKSGLPSDRFSAERTGGSVSTLTIQRTQQEDSAVYLCASSLTSGGRNEQFFGPGTRLTVL.

This clonotype was seen only a few times. The chain couples TRBV20-1 to TRBJ1-1; D unclear. Germline CDR1 reads DFQATT; CDR2 reads SNEGSKA (reference sequence). V was pared by 4 bases and J by 0 bases, with 9 bases between. The CDR3 length is 13 residues. The CDR3 spells CSATTHLNTEAFF. The CDR3 nucleotides are TGCAGTGCTACTACCCACTTGAACACTGAAGCTTTCTTT.

There are a few counts of this clonotype. CDR3 protein: CASSSPGQGKDIQYF. The CDR3 DNA is TGCGCCAGCAGCTCCCCGGGACAGGGGAAGGACATTCAGTACTTC. The chain is built from TRBV5-1 and TRBJ2-4, with 10 bases that match TRBD1. This CDR3 has 15 residues. V lost 3 bases, J lost 8 bases, and 8 bases stayed unmatched. Germline CDR1 is SGHRS and CDR2 is YFSETQ.

There are many counts of this clonotype. This rearrangement joins TRBV20-1 to TRBJ2-7, with 7 bases matching TRBD2. In germline, CDR1 is DFQATT, CDR2 SNEGSKA (reference sequence). The CDR3 contains 12 residues. After removal of 7 bases from V and 0 bases from J, the junction contained 3 bases not matched to a gene. CDR3 DNA: TGCAGTGGGGGGGGAAACTCCTACGAGCAGTACTTC. Translating it yields CSGGGNSYEQYF.

On this clonotype itself: This may come from a read error, since a much larger clone is one base off. The chain couples TRBV5-1 to TRBJ2-3, with D tentatively TRBD2 (6 bases). Germline CDR1 is SGHRS and CDR2 is YFSETQ. The CDR3 is made up of 14 amino acids. The V and J ends lost 6 bases and 4 bases respectively, with 15 bases between them. The CDR3 bases are TGCGCCAGCAATCAGGCCTCTAGCGCAGATACGCAGTATTTT. As protein: CASNQASSADTQYF.

CDR3 amino acids: CSVERSPYEQYF. The CDR3 DNA is TGCAGCGTTGAAAGGAGCCCCTACGAGCAGTACTTC. The chain has TRBV29-1 and TRBJ2-7; D is unclear. The CDR3 contains 12 residues. Germline CDR1 reads SQVTM; CDR2 reads ANQGSEA. The V end was cut by 2 bases, the J end by 2 bases, with 7 bases between.

The chain couples TRBV12-3 or TRBV12-4 to TRBJ2-7; the D is unclear. V was shortened by 0 bases and J by 4 bases, with 10 bases between the two germline ends. This CDR3 is 14 amino acids long. The CDR3 sequence is CASSLAVGPYEQYF. Written as DNA, the CDR3 is TGTGCCAGCAGTTTAGCGGTCGGACCTTACGAGCAGTACTTC.

This clonotype was counted between two and nine times. The chain carries TRBV30 and TRBJ2-1, with TRBD2 matching over 10 bases. This CDR3 region has 14 residues. Germline CDR1 reads GTSNPN; CDR2 reads SVGIG (reference sequence). V was clipped by 8 bases and J by 9 bases; unmatched bases: 13. The CDR3 reads CAKDVSGRASEQFF. The CDR3 DNA sequence: TGTGCCAAGGACGTAAGCGGGAGGGCCAGTGAGCAGTTCTTC.

This clonotype was seen more than once but under ten times. The chain links TRBV7-9 to TRBJ2-3; D is unclear. The CDR3 covers 15 residues. Trimming shortened V by 1 base and J by 2 bases, and 10 bases separated the two germline ends. Germline V CDR1 and CDR2: SEHNR, FQNEAQ (reference sequence). The CDR3 DNA follows: TGTGCCAGCAGCTTAGTAGTGGGCATCACAGATACGCAGTATTTT. Its protein product is CASSLVVGITDTQYF. Full variable domain (missing parts from reference TRBV7-9 and TRBJ2-3): DTGVSQNPRHKITKRGQNVTFRCDPISEHNRLYWYRQTLGQGPEFLTYFQNEAQLEKSRLLSDRFSAERPKGSFSTLEIQRTEQGDSAMYLCASSLVVGITDTQYFGPGTRLTVL.

This clonotype was observed a few times. The chain couples TRBV7-2 to TRBJ2-5; D possibly corresponds to TRBD2 (5 bases). V gave up 6 bases and J gave up 4 bases, with 12 bases separating them. Germline V gene lookup returns CDR1 SGHTA and CDR2 FQGNSA. This CDR3 comprises 13 residues. The CDR3 DNA is TGTGCCAGCAGACGGAGCGGAGTAGAGACCCAGTACTTC. The encoded protein is CASRRSGVETQYF.

The CDR3 protein is CASSQDGAVRDTQYF. CDR3 sequence (DNA): TGTGCCAGCAGCCAAGATGGTGCAGTTCGGGATACGCAGTATTTT. The gene calls are TRBV3-1 and TRBJ2-3; D remains ambiguous. V shed 0 bases and J shed 6 bases, with 13 bases lying between them. CDR3 length: 15 amino acids. Per the germline V gene, CDR1 is LGHDT and CDR2 is YNNKEL (reference sequence).

The J gene is TRBJ2-7, the V gene TRBV28; TRBD1 agrees at 8 bases. The CDR3 extends over 14 amino acids. CDR1 MDHEN and CDR2 SYDVKM come from the germline V gene. With V trimmed by 5 bases and J by 6 bases, 9 bases remained unmatched. CDR3: CASSHPTGTGEQYF. The DNA of the CDR3 is TGTGCCAGCAGTCATCCGACAGGGACAGGCGAGCAGTACTTC.

The chain uses TRBV5-1 and TRBJ2-3, with a tentative D call TRBD2 (6 bases). The CDR3 covers 15 residues. Germline loops: CDR1 SGHRS, CDR2 YFSETQ. Trimming removed 0 bases at V and 1 base at J, with 9 bases between. As DNA, the CDR3 is TGCGCCAGCAGCTTGGGCGGGATCGGCACAGATACGCAGTATTTT. It yields the protein CASSLGGIGTDTQYF.

This clonotype was seen ten or more times. The chain recombines TRBV7-2 with TRBJ2-1; 9 nucleotides match TRBD2. The V gene's germline CDR1 is SGHTA and CDR2 FQGNSA. This CDR3 contains 16 residues. The J segment lost 5 bases and the V segment lost 1 base, leaving 6 bases of the junction unmatched. DNA for the CDR3: TGTGCCAGCAGCTTAGTTGGCGGGGGGGCACACAATGAGCAGTTCTTC. Its protein product is CASSLVGGGAHNEQFF.

The chain employs TRBV9 and TRBJ2-6; possibly TRBD1 or TRBD2 for D (5 bases each). Germline V gene sequence: CDR1 SGDLS, CDR2 YYNGEE. CDR3 length: 19 residues. The V gene lost 4 bases and the J gene lost 0 bases, with 20 bases spanning the gap. The CDR3 here is CASSSRRTSEDSGANVLTF. The CDR3 nucleotides are TGTGCCAGCAGCTCACGCCGGACATCGGAGGACTCTGGGGCCAACGTCCTGACTTTC. Drawing the rest from reference TRBV9 and TRBJ2-6, the complete variable domain is DSGVTQTPKHLITATGQRVTLRCSPRSGDLSVYWYQQSLDQGLQFLIQYYNGEERAKGNILERFSAQQFPDLHSELNLSSLELGDSALYFCASSSRRTSEDSGANVLTFGAGSRLTVL.

The gene calls are TRBV3-1 and TRBJ1-1; possibly TRBD1 for D (6 bases). Germline V gene sequence: CDR1 LGHDT, CDR2 YNNKEL (reference sequence). The CDR3 length is 13 residues. V was pared by 4 bases and J by 5 bases, with 11 bases between. DNA of the CDR3: TGTGCCAGCAGCCTGACAGGTCAAACTGAAGCTTTCTTT. Translation gives CASSLTGQTEAFF.

This clonotype was observed a handful of times. The rearrangement links TRBV20-1 to TRBJ2-1, with TRBD2 matching over 7 bases. The germline V gene has CDR1 DFQATT and CDR2 SNEGSKA (reference sequence). This CDR3 contains 14 residues. V was pared by 3 bases and J by 7 bases, with 9 bases of the junction left unmatched. The CDR3 loop reads CSASGSTAGNEQFF. As DNA, the CDR3 is TGCAGTGCTAGCGGTTCGACAGCGGGAAATGAGCAGTTCTTC.

The count of this clonotype is one. V and J are TRBV12-3 or TRBV12-4 and TRBJ1-1; TRBD1 aligns across 7 bases. The CDR3 spans 14 residues. The junction had 8 bases not matched to a gene; V was cut back by 1 base and J by 9 bases. The CDR3 region has the DNA TGTGCCAGCAGTTTAGAAGGGACAGTAGAGCAAGCTTTCTTT. Its protein is CASSLEGTVEQAFF.

This clonotype was detected a few times. The V gene is TRBV12-3 or TRBV12-4, the J gene TRBJ1-1; the D gene is possibly TRBD1 (6 bases). V dropped 3 bases and J dropped 8 bases, with 10 bases sitting between them. CDR3 length equals 12 residues. The CDR3 nucleotides are TGTGCCAGCAGTTTCGCGGGGGCCGAAGCTTTCTTT. Translated, it gives CASSFAGAEAFF.

Worth noting for this clonotype: The final CDR3 position lacks the conserved phenylalanine or tryptophan, pointing to a likely read error. CDR3 loop: CASSWDRGWQETQYL. The CDR3 DNA sequence: TGTGCCAGCAGTTGGGACAGGGGGTGGCAAGAGACCCAGTACCTC. The V gene is TRBV6-5, the J gene TRBJ2-5; 11 bases match TRBD1. Germline V gene data show CDR1 as MNHEY and CDR2 as SVGAGI. The V segment lost 4 bases and the J segment 2 bases; nucleotides outside the gene matches: 3. This CDR3 region has 15 residues.

This clonotype appeared a few times. The chain couples TRBV10-3 to TRBJ2-5; 14 bases are a match to TRBD2. V lost 8 bases and J lost 4; bases outside the gene matches: 3. Germline loops: CDR1 ENHRY, CDR2 SYGVKD. CDR3 length: 14 amino acids. The CDR3 coding sequence is TGTGCCATCGGGACTAGCGGGAGCCCAGAGACCCAGTACTTC. Its translation is CAIGTSGSPETQYF.

This clonotype was seen only a few times. This chain uses TRBV11-2 with TRBJ2-2; D is unclear. Germline CDR1 reads SGHAT; CDR2 reads FQNNGV. Deletions cut 2 bases from V and 7 bases from J, with 11 bases between. The CDR3 has 14 amino acids. The CDR3 DNA sequence: TGTGCCAGCAGCTTATCCCAGCATAGCGGGGAGCTGTTTTTT. Translation: CASSLSQHSGELFF.

As DNA, the CDR3 is TGTGCCAGTAGTATTCGGGGACCCCAAGAGACCCAGTACTTC. This codes for CASSIRGPQETQYF. J is TRBJ2-5 and V is TRBV19; perhaps D is TRBD1 or TRBD2 (5 bases each). CDR1 and CDR2 (germline): LNHDA, SQIVND (reference sequence). V gave up 3 bases and J gave up 1 base, with 9 bases separating them. The CDR3 is 14 residues long.

This clonotype was recorded a few times. The chain links TRBV10-3 to TRBJ1-3; 8 nucleotides match TRBD1. V trimming: 3 bases; J trimming: 3 bases; junction bases outside the gene matches: 4. Germline CDR1 and CDR2: ENHRY and SYGVKD. There are 15 residues in the CDR3. CDR3 sequence: CAISEGRGLGNTIYF. CDR3 in DNA: TGTGCCATCAGTGAAGGCAGGGGGCTTGGAAACACCATATATTTT.

The chain recombines TRBV20-1 with TRBJ2-5, with D uncertain. Germline CDR1 DFQATT, CDR2 SNEGSKA (reference sequence). V was shortened by 2 bases and J by 4 bases, with 14 bases between the two germline ends. CDR3 size: 14 residues. The CDR3 region is CSARLSISGETQYF. The CDR3, as DNA: TGCAGTGCTAGACTCTCAATCTCAGGAGAGACCCAGTACTTC.